This T cell receptor beta chain was observed in a study of cytomegalovirus exposure and HLA in healthy donors. Findings of the study overall: Later genetic work tied a missense DCLRE1C variant to beta-chain V and J trimming. CMV serostatus was the only immune exposure information that was available. Within the data, a cluster of highly shared sequence variants was likely a sequencing artifact.

PCR was performed using 60 Vbeta and 13 Jbeta primers. The authors' processing: In a later analysis, the count reached some 88 million unique TCR beta chains, with 9 million to 11 million shared. Assay: immunoSEQ multiplex PCR; the TCRdb copy retains only in-frame clones and omits some. The V and J calls and clone size come from that table; D and trimming were worked out from the DNA. The table shows roughly 80,000 clones, with around 80% occurring only once. V gave up 3 bases and J gave up 6 bases, with 16 bases separating them. Per the germline V gene, CDR1 is SGDLS and CDR2 is YYNGEE. The CDR3 runs to 14 residues. About this clone itself: Its target is not known.

Sequenced: PBMCs. The clonotype was recovered from a male donor in good health and CMV-seronegative. This chain uses TRBV9 with TRBJ2-7; the D is unclear. The CDR3 loop is CASSAGIRSGEQYF. DNA of the CDR3: TGTGCCAGCAGCGCTGGTATAAGGAGTGGCGAGCAGTACTTC.